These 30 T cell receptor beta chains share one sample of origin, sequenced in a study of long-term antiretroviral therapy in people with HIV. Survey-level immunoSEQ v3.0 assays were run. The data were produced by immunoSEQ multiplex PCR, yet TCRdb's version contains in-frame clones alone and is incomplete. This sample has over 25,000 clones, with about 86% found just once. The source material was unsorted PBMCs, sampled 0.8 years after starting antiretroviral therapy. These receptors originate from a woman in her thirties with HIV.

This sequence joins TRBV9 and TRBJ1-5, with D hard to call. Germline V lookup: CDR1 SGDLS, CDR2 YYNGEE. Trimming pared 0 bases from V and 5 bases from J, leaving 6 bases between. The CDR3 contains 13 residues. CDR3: CASSVGRDQPQHF. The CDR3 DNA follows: TGTGCCAGCAGCGTAGGAAGGGATCAGCCCCAGCATTTT. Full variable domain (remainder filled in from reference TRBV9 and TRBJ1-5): DSGVTQTPKHLITATGQRVTLRCSPRSGDLSVYWYQQSLDQGLQFLIQYYNGEERAKGNILERFSAQQFPDLHSELNLSSLELGDSALYFCASSVGRDQPQHFGDGTRLSIL.

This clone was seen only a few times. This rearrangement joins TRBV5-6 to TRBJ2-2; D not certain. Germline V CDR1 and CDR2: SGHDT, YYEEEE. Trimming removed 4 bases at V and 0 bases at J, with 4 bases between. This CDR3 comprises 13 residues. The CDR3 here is CASSVANTGELFF. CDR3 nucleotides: TGTGCCAGCAGCGTCGCGAACACCGGGGAGCTGTTTTTT.

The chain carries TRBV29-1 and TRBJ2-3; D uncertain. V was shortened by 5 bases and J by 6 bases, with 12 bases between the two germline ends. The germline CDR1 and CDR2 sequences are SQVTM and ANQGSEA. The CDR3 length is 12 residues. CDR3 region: CSVRSAEDTQYF. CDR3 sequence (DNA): TGCAGCGTTCGGTCCGCCGAGGATACGCAGTATTTT.

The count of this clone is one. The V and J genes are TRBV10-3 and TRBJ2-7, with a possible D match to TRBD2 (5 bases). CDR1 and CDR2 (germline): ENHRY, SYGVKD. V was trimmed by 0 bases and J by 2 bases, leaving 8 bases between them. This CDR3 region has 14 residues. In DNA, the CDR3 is TGTGCCATCAGTGAGTCGCTCGGGACCTACGAGCAGTACTTC. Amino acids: CAISESLGTYEQYF.

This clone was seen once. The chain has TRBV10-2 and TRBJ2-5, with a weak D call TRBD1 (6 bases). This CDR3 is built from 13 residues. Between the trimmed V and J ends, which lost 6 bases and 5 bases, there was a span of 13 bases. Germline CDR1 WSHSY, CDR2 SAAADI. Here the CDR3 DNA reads TGCGCCAGCAGCTCCGGACAGTTCGAGACCCAGTACTTC. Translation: CASSSGQFETQYF.

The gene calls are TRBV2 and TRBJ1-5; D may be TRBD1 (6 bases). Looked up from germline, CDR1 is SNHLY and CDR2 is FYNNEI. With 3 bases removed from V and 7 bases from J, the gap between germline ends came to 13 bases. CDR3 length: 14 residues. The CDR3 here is CASSDRAGEQPQHF. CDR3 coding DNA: TGTGCCAGCAGTGATAGGGCAGGGGAACAGCCCCAGCATTTT.

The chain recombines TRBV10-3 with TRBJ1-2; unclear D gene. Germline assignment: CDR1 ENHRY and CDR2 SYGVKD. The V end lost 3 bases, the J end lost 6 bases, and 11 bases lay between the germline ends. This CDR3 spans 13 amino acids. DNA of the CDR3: TGTGCCATCAGTGAAGGTGGCTTCCATGGCTACACCTTC. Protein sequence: CAISEGGFHGYTF.

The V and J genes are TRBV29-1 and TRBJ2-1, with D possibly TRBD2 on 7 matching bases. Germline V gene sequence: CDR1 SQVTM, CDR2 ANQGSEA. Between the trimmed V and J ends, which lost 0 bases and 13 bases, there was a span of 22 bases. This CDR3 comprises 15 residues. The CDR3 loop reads CSVEDRERGGRRQFF. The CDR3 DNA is TGCAGCGTTGAAGATCGCGAGAGGGGGGGCAGGAGACAGTTCTTC.

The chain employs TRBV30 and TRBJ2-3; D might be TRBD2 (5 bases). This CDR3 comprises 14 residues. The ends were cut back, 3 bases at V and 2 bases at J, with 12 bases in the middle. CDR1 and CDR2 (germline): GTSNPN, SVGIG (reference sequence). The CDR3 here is CAWSPGVVTDTQYF. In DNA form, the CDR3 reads TGTGCCTGGAGCCCCGGGGTCGTCACAGATACGCAGTATTTT.

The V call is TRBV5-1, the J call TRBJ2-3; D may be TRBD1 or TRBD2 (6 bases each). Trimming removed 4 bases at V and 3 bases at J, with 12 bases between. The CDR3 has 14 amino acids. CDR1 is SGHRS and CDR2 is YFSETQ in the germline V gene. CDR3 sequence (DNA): TGCGCCAGCAGCGCAGGGGACTTTACAGATACGCAGTATTTT. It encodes CASSAGDFTDTQYF.

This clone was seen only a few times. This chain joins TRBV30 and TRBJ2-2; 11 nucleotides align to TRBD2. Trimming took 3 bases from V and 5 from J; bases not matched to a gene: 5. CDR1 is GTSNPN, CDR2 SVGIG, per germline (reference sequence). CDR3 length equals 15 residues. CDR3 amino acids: CAWRISGGETGELFF. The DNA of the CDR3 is TGTGCCTGGAGGATTAGCGGGGGGGAGACCGGGGAGCTGTTTTTT.

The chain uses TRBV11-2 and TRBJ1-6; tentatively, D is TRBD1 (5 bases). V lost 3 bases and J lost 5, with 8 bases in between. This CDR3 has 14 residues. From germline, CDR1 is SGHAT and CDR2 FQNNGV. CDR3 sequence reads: CASSLKGDNSPLHF. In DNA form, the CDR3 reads TGTGCCAGCAGCTTGAAAGGGGATAATTCACCCCTCCACTTT.

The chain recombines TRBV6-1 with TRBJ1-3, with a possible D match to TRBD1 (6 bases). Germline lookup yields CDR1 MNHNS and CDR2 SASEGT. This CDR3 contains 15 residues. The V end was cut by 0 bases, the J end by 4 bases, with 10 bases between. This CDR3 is CASSEAGGGGNTIYF. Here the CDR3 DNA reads TGTGCCAGCAGTGAAGCAGGAGGGGGGGGAAACACCATATATTTT.

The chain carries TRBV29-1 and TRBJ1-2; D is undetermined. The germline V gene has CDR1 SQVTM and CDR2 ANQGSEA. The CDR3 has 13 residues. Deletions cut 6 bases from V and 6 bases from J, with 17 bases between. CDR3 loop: CSVAAPRTNGYTF. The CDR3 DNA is TGCAGCGTCGCCGCGCCCAGAACCAATGGCTACACCTTC.

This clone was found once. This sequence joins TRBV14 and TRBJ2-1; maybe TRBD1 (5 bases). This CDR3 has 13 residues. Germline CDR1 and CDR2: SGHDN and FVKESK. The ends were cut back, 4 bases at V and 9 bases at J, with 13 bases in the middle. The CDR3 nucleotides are TGTGCCAGCAGCCCCCCCCATAGGGGTGAGCAGTTCTTC. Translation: CASSPPHRGEQFF.

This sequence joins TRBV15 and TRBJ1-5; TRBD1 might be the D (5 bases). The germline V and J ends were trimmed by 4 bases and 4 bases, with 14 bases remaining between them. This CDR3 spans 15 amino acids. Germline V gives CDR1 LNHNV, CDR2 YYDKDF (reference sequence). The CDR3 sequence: CATSNGPGNNQPQHF. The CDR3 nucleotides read TGTGCCACCAGCAATGGGCCAGGGAATAATCAGCCCCAGCATTTT.

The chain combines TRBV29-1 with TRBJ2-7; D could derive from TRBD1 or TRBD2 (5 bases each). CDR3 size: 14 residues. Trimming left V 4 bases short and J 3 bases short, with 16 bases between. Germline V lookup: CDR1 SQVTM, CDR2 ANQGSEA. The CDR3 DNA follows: TGCAGCGTTGGATACCGGGACGGGGACTACGAGCAGTACTTC. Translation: CSVGYRDGDYEQYF.

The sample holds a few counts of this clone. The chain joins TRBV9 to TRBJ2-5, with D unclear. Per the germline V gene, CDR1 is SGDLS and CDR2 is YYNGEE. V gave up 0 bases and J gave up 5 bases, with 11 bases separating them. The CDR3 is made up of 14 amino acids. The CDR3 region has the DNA TGTGCCAGCAGCGTAGGGCAGGCTTATGAGACCCAGTACTTC. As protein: CASSVGQAYETQYF.

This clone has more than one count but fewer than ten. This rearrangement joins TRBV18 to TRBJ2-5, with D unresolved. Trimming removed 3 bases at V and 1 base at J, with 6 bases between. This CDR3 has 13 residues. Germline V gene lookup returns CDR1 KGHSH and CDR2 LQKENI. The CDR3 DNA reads TGTGCCAGCTCACCCAACAGCCAAGAGACCCAGTACTTC. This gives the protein CASSPNSQETQYF.

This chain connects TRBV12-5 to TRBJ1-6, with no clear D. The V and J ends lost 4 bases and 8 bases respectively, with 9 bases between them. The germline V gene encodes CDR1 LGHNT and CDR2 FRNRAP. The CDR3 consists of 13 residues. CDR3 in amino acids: CASGSGHDSPLHF. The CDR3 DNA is TGTGCTAGTGGTTCAGGTCATGATTCACCCCTCCACTTT. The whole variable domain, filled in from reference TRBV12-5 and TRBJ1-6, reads DARVTQTPRHKVTEMGQEVTMRCQPILGHNTVFWYRQTMMQGLELLAYFRNRAPLDDSGMPKDRFSAEMPDATLATLKIQPSEPRDSAVYFCASGSGHDSPLHFGNGTRLTVT.

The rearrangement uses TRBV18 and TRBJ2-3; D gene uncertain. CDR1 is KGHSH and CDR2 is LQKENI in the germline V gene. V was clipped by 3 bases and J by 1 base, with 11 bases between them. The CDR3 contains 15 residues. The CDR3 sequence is CASSPLVARTDTQYF. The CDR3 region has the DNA TGTGCCAGCTCACCCTTGGTAGCCCGCACAGATACGCAGTATTTT.

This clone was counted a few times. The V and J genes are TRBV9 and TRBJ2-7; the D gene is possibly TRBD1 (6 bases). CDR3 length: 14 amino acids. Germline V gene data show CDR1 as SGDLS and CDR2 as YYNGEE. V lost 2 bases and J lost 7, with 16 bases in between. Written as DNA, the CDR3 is TGTGCCAGCAGCGTGACAGGCAATCTGGGGGAGCAGTACTTC. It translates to CASSVTGNLGEQYF.

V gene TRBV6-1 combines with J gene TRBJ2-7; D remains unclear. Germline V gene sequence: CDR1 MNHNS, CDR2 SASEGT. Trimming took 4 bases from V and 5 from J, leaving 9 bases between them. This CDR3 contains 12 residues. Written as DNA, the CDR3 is TGTGCCAGCAGTGTAAATCCTGACGAGCAGTACGTC. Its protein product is CASSVNPDEQYV.

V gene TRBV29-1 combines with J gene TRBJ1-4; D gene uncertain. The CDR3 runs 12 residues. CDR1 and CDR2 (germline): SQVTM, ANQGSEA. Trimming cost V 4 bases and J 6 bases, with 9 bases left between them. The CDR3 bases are TGCAGCGTTGGTCACAGAGATGAAAAACTGTTTTTT. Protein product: CSVGHRDEKLFF.

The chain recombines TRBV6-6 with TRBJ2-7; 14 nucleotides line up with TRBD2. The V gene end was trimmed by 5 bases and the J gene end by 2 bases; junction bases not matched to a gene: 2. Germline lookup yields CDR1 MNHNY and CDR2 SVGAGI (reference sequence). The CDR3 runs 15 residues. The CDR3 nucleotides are TGTGCCAGCAGTGGGACTAGCGGGGGACCCTACGAGCAGTACGTC. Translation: CASSGTSGGPYEQYV.

CDR3 sequence: CASMLMGTYEETQYF. CDR3 sequence (DNA): TGTGCCAGCATGCTAATGGGGACCTACGAAGAGACCCAGTACTTC. This chain uses TRBV27 with TRBJ2-5; D tentatively reads TRBD1 or TRBD2 (5 bases each). Germline CDR1 reads MNHEY; CDR2 reads SMNVEV (reference sequence). Between the trimmed V and J ends, which lost 7 bases and 3 bases, there was a span of 18 bases. The CDR3 has 15 amino acids.

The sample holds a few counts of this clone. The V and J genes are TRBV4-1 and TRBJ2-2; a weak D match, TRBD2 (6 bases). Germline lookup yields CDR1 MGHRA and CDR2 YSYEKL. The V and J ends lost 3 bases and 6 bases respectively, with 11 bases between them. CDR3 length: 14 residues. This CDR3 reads CASSHYPGAGELFF. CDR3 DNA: TGCGCCAGCAGCCACTACCCGGGGGCCGGGGAGCTGTTTTTT.

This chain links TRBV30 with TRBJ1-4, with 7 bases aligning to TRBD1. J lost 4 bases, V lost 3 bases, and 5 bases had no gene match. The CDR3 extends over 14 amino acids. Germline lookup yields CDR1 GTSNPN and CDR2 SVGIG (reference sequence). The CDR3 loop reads CAWSRDSVNEKLFF. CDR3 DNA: TGTGCCTGGAGCCGGGACAGCGTTAATGAAAAACTGTTTTTT.

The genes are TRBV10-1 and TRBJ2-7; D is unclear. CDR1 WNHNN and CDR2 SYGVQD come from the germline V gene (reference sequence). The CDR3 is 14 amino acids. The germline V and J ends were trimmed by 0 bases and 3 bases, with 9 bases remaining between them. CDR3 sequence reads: CASSESSSDYEQYF. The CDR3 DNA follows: TGCGCCAGCAGTGAGTCTTCGTCAGACTACGAGCAGTACTTC.

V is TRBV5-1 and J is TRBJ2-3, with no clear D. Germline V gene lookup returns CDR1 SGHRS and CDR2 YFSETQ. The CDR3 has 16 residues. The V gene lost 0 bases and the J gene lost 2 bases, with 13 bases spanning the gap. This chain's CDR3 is CASSLGTLTPTDTQYF. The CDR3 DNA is TGCGCCAGCAGCTTGGGGACCCTGACTCCCACAGATACGCAGTATTTT.